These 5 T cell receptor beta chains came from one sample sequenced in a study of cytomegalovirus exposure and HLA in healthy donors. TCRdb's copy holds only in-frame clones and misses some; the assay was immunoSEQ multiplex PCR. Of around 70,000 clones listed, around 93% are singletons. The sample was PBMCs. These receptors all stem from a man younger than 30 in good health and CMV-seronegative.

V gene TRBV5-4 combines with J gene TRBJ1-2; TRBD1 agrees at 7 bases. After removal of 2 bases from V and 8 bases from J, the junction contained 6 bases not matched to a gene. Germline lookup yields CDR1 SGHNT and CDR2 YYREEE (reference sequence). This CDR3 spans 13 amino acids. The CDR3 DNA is TGTGCCAGCAGCTTATTAGGGGGCGAAGGCTACACCTTC. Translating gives CASSLLGGEGYTF.

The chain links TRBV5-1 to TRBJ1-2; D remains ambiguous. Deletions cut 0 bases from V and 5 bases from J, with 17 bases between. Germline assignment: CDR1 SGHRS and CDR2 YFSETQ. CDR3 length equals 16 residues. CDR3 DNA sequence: TGCGCCAGCAGCTTGGCCTTCGGGGATACAAAATATGGCTACACCTTC. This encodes CASSLAFGDTKYGYTF.

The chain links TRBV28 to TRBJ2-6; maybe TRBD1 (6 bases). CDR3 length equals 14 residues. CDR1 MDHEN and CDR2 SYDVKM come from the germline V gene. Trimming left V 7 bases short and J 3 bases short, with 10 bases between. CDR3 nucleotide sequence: TGTGCCAGCAAACAGGGTGTTGGGGCCAACGTCCTGACTTTC. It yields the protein CASKQGVGANVLTF.

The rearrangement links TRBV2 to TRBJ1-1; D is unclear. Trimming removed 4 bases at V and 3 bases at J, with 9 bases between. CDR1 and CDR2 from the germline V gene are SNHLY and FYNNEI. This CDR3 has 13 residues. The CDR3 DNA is TGTGCCAGCAGTGGTAATGAGGACACTGAAGCTTTCTTT. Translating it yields CASSGNEDTEAFF.

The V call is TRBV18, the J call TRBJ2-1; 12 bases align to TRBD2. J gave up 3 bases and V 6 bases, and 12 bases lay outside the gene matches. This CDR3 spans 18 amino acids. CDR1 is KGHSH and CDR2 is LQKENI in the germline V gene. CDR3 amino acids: CASSSVLAGGSGYNEQFF. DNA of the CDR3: TGTGCCAGCTCCTCGGTCCTAGCGGGAGGGTCGGGCTACAATGAGCAGTTCTTC.